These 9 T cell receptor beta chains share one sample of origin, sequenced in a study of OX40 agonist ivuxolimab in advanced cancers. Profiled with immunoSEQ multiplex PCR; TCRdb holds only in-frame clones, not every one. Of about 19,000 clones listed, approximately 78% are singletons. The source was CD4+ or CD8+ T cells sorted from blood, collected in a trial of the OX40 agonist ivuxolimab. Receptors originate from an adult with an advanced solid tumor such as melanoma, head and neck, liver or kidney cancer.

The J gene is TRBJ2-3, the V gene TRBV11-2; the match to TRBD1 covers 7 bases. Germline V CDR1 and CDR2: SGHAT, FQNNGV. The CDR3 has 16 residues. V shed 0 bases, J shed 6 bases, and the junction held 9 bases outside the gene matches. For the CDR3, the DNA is TGTGCCAGCAGCTTAGAGGTTACAGGGGATTCCGATACGCAGTATTTT. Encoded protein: CASSLEVTGDSDTQYF. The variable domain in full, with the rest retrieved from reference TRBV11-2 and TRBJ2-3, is EAGVAQSPRYKIIEKRQSVAFWCNPISGHATLYWYQQILGQGPKLLIQFQNNGVVDDSQLPKDRFSAERLKGVDSTLKIQPAKLEDSAVYLCASSLEVTGDSDTQYFGPGTRLTVL.

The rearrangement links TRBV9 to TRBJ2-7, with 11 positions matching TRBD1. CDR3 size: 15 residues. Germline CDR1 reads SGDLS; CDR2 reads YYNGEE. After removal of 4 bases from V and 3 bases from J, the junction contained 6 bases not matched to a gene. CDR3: CASSFGTGGFYEQYF. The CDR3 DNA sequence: TGTGCCAGCAGCTTTGGGACAGGGGGGTTCTACGAGCAGTACTTC.

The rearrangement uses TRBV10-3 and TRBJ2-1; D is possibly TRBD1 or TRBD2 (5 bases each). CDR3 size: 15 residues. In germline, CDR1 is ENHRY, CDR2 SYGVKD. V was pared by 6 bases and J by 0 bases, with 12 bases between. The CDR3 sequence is CAIRRDESSYNEQFF. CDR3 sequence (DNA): TGTGCCATCAGACGGGACGAAAGCTCCTACAATGAGCAGTTCTTC.

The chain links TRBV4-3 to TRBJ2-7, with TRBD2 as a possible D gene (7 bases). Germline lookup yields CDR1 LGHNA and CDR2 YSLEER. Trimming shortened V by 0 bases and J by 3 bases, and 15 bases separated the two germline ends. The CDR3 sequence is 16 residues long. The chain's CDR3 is CASSQDWGGGIYEQYF. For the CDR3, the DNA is TGCGCCAGCAGCCAAGACTGGGGAGGGGGTATCTACGAGCAGTACTTC.

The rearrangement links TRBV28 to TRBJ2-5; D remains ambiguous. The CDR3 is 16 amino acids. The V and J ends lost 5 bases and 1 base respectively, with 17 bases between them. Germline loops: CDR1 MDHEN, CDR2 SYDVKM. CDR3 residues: CASSKPSESAQETQYF. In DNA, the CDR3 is TGTGCCAGCAGTAAACCCTCTGAAAGCGCCCAAGAGACCCAGTACTTC. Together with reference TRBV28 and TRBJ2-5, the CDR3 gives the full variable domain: DVKVTQSSRYLVKRTGEKVFLECVQDMDHENMFWYRQDPGLGLRLIYFSYDVKMKEKGDIPEGYSVSREKKERFSLILESASTNQTSMYLCASSKPSESAQETQYFGPGTRLLVL.

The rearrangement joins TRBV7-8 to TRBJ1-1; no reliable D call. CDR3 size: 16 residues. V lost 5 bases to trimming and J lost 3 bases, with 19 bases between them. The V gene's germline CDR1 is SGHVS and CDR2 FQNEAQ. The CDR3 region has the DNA TGTGCCAGCAGCCCCCCATGGCAACTCGGAGACACTGAAGCTTTCTTT. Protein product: CASSPPWQLGDTEAFF. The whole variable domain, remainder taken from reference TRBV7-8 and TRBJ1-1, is GAGVSQSPRYKVAKRGQDVALRCDPISGHVSLFWYQQALGQGPEFLTYFQNEAQLDKSGLPSDRFFAERPEGSVSTLKIQRTQQEDSAVYLCASSPPWQLGDTEAFFGQGTRLTVV.

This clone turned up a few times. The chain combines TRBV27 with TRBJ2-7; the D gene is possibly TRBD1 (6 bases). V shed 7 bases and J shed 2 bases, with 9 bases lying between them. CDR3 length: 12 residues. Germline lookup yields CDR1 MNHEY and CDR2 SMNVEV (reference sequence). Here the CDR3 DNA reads TGTGCCAGCAAGGGACACCCCTACGAGCAGTACTTC. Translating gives CASKGHPYEQYF.

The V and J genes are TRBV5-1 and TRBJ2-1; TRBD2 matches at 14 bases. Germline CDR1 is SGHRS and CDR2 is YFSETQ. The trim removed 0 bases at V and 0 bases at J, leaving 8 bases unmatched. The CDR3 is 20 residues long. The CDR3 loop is CASSLGLAGGPLSSYNEQFF. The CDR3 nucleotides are TGCGCCAGCAGCTTGGGACTAGCGGGAGGGCCGTTGAGCTCCTACAATGAGCAGTTCTTC.

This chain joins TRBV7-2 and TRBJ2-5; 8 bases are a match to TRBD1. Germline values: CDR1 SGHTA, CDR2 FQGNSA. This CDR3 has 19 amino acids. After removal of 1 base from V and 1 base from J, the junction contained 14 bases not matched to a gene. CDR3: CASSLGGQGTGRFQETQYF. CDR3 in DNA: TGTGCCAGCAGCTTAGGGGGGCAAGGGACAGGCCGTTTCCAAGAGACCCAGTACTTC.